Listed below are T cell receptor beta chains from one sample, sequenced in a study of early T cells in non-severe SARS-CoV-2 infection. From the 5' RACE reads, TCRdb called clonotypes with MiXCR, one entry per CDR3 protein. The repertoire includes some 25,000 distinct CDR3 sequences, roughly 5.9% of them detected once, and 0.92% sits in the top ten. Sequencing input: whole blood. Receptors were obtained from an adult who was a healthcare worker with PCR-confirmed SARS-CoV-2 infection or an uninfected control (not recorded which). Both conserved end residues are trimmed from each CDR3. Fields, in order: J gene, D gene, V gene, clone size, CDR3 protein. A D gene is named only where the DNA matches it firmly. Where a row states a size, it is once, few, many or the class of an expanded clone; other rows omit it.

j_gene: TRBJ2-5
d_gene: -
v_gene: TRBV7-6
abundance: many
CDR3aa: ASSPRVVRETQY

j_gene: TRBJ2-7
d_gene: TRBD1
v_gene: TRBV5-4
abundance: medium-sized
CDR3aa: ASSPGQGAREQY

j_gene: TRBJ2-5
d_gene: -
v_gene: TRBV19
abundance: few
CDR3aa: ASSIALEGETQY

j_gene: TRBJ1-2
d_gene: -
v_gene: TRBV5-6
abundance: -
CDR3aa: ASSSTGASYT

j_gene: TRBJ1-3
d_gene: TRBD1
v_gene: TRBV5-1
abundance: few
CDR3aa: ASSLAGGQGASGNTIY

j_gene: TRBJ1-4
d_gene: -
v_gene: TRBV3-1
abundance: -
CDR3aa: ASSQALGHPRLF

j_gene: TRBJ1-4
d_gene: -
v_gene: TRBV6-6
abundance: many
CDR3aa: ASSHRRGEKLF

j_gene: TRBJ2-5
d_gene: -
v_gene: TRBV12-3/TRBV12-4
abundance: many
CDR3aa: ASSLDGGRGRETQY

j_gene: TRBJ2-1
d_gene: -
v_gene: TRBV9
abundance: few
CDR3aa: ASSGSWESGSYNEQF

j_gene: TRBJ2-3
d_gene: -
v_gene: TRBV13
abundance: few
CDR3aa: ASSLTVRDTQY

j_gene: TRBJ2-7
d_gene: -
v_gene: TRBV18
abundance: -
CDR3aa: ASLKDSSYEQY

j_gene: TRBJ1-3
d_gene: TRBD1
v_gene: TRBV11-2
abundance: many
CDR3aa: ASSTGQGSNSGNTIY

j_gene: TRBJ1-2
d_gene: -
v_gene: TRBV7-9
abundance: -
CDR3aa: ASSLGFGGGLYGYT

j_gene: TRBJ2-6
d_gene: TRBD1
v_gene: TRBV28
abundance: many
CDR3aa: ASSPVGTGALAGANVLT

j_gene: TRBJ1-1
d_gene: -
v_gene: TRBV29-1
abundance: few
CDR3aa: SVDSKSGNTEAF

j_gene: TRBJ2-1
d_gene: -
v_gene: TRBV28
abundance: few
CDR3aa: ASSLSGSYNEQF

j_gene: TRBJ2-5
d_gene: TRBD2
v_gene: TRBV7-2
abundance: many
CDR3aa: ASSFRLAGGETQY

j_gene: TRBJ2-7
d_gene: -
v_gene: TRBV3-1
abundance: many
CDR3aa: ASSQEGLAQY

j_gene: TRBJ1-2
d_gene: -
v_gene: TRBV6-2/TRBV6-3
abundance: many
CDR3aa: ASSYPYSGMGNYGYT

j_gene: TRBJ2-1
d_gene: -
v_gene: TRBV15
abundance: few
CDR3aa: ATSRAFNEQF

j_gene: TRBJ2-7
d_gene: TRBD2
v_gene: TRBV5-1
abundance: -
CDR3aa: ASSLAGEGYEQY

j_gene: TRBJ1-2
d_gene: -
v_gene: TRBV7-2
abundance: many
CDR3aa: ASSLGFGGASNYGYT

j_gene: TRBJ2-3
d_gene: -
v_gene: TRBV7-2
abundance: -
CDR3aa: ASTRTTDTQY

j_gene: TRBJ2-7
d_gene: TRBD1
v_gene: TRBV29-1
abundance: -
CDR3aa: SAGEPGGYEQY

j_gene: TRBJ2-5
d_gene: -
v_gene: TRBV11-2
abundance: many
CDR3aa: ASSLKQNRQETQY

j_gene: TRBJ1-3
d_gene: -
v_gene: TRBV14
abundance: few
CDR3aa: ASSQPEGRAPGNTIY

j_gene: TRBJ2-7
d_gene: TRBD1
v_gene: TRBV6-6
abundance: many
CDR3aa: ASSMGQGGYEQY

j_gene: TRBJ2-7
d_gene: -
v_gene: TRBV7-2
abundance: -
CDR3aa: ASSYGVEGYEQY

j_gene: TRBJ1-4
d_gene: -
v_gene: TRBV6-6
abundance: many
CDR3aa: ASRNEGTTNEKLF

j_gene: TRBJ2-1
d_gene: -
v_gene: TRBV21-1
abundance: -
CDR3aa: ASILLRGIVSDGEQF

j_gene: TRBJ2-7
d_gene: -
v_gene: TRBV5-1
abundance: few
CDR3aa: ASSLTSYEQY

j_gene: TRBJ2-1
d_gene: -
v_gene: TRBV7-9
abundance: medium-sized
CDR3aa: ASSLAGSSYNEQF

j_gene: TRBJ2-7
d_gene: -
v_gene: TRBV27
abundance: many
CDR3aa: ASSLGPSYEQY

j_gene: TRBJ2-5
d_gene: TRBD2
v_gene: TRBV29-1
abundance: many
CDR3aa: SVGASGKETQY

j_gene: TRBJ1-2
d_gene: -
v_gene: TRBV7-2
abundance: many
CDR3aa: ASSLPGPINYGYT

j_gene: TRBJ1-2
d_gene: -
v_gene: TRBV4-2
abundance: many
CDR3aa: ASSQEEDGNYGYT

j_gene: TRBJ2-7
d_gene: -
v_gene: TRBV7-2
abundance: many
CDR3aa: ASSYYRGGREQY

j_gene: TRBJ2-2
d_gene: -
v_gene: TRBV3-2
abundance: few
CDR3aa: APQSPLAGGPGTGELF

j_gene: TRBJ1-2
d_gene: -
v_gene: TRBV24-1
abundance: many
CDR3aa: ATSSEGGYGYT

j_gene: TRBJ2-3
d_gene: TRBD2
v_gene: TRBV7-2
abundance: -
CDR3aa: ASSLGWGSGNIDTQY

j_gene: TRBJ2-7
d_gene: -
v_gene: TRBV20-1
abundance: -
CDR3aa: STPRGFGYEQY

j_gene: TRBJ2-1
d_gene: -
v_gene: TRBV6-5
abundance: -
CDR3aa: ASSYSNDNEQF

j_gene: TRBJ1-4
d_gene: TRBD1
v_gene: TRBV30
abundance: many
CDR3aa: AWAGQGGEKLF

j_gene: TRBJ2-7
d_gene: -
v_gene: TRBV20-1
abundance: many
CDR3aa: SAQDGEQY

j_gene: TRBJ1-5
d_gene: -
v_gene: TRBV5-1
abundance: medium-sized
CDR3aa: ASSPDSSSQPQH

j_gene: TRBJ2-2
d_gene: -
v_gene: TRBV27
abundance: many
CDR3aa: ASSRTPNTGELF

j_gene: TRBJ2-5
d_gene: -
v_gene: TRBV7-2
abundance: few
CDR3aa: ASSPGFWLTQETQY

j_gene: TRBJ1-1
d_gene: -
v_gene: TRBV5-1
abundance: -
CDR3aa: ASSLVQAGDTEAF

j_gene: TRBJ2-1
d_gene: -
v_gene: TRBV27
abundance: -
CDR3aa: ASSLQPNRDYEQF

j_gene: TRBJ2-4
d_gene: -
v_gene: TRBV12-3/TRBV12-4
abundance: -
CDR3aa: ASSGQLAKNIQY

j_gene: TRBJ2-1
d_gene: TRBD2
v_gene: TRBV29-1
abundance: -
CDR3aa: SVVWTSGRRAYNEQF

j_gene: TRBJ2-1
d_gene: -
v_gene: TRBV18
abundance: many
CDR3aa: ASSPPRRVNEQF

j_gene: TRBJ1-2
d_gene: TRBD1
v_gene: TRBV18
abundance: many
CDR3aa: ASSPPVRGNYGYT

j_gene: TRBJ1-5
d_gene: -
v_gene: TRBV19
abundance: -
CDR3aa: ASSTMAGVIHQPQH

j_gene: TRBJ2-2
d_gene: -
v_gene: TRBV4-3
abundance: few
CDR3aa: ASSQDRRTGELF

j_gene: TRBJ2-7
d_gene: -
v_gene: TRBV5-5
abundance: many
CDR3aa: ASSAPTNYEQY

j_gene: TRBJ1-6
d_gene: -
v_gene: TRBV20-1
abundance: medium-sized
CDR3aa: SARLPGSSYNSPLH

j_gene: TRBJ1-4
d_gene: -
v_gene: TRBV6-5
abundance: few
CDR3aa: ASSYSLTATNEKLF

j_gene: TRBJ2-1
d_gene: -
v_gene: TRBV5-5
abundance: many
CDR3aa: ASSLGGESYNEQF

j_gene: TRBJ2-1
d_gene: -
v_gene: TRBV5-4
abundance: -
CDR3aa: ASSLAGLDNNEQF